This TCR beta chain was identified during a study of blood T cell repertoires in COVID-19. Self-reported history from a screening survey and questionnaire set each donor's cohort. The method was immunoSEQ multiplex PCR; TCRdb's version includes in-frame clones alone and lacks a portion of them. This table holds roughly 400,000 clones, over 85% found once. The sequence was obtained from a young woman who had recovered from COVID-19. The specimen sequenced was PBMCs or T cells enriched from blood (not recorded which).

The CDR3 nucleotides are TGTGCCAGCAGCGTAGGGGCAGGGGGTACACAAGAGACCCAGTACTTC. Its protein is CASSVGAGGTQETQYF. The gene calls are TRBV9 and TRBJ2-5; 7 bases line up with TRBD1. The J segment lost 2 bases and the V segment lost 0 bases, leaving 7 bases of the junction unmatched. Germline CDR1 SGDLS, CDR2 YYNGEE. There are 16 residues in the CDR3.